These 29 T cell receptor beta chains originate from one sample sequenced in a study of T cells after yellow fever vaccination. MiXCR, applied by TCRdb to the 5' RACE reads, yields one record per CDR3 protein. The sample has hundreds of thousands of distinct CDR3 sequences, 12% seen once; the top ten hold under 15%. The source material was PBMCs, sampled on the day of the yellow fever booster vaccination. The receptors originated from a man aged 25-45 years who received the YFV17D yellow fever vaccine.

Note on this clonotype: An end of the junction does not agree with germline; a read error may underlie this. This chain uses TRBV7-7 with TRBJ2-3; 12 positions match TRBD2. Germline CDR1 and CDR2: SSHAT and FNYEAQ (reference sequence). The CDR3 sequence is 16 residues long. CDR3: CASSPLAGGRTDTQYF. The CDR3, as DNA: TGTGCTAGCAGTCCACTAGCGGGAGGACGGACAGATACGCAGTATTTT. The full variable domain, in which reference TRBV7-7 and TRBJ2-3 provide the parts outside the CDR3, is GAGVSQSPRYKVTKRGQDVTLRCDPISSHATLYWYQQALGQGPEFLTYFNYEAQPDKSGLPSDRFSAERPEGSISTLTIQRTEQRDSAMYRCASSPLAGGRTDTQYFGPGTRLTVL.

The V and J genes are TRBV6-1 and TRBJ2-1, with 14 bases identical to TRBD2. There are 17 residues in the CDR3. Looked up from germline, CDR1 is MNHNS and CDR2 is SASEGT. V was clipped by 4 bases and J by 5 bases; unmatched bases: 7. Written as DNA, the CDR3 is TGTGCCAGCAGTGGACTAGCGGGAGGGCCAAGGAACAATGAGCAGTTCTTC. Translation gives CASSGLAGGPRNNEQFF.

This clonotype was seen only a few times. The rearrangement joins TRBV20-1 to TRBJ2-1, with D possibly being TRBD2 (6 bases). CDR3 length equals 16 residues. Germline lookup yields CDR1 DFQATT and CDR2 SNEGSKA (reference sequence). Between the trimmed V and J ends, which lost 0 bases and 7 bases, there was a span of 19 bases. The CDR3 region has the DNA TGCAGTGCTAGAGATGTTACGGACGGGAGTGGGAATGAGCAGTTCTTC. Its translation: CSARDVTDGSGNEQFF.

In this sample, this clonotype turned up many times. The gene calls are TRBV6-1 and TRBJ1-1; D is possibly TRBD1 (6 bases). The CDR3 spans 13 residues. Germline loops: CDR1 MNHNS, CDR2 SASEGT. Trimming removed 5 bases at V and 0 bases at J, with 7 bases between. The CDR3 loop reads CASSTGLNTEAFF. The CDR3 DNA reads as TGTGCCAGCAGTACAGGGCTGAACACTGAAGCTTTCTTT.

This sequence joins TRBV6-2 or TRBV6-3 and TRBJ2-2; no clear D. Germline V gene lookup returns CDR1 MNHEY and CDR2 SVGEGT. Trimming left V 6 bases short and J 0 bases short, with 5 bases between. The CDR3 runs to 13 residues. CDR3 nucleotides: TGTGCCAGCAGCGACACGAACACCGGGGAGCTGTTTTTT. It specifies CASSDTNTGELFF.

The rearrangement uses TRBV5-1 and TRBJ2-7; the D is unclear. In germline, CDR1 is SGHRS, CDR2 YFSETQ. V dropped 0 bases and J dropped 1 base, with 11 bases sitting between them. The CDR3 sequence is 15 residues long. The CDR3 DNA reads TGCGCCAGCAGCTTGGATCTCTCTACTTCCTACGAGCAGTACTTC. Its protein product is CASSLDLSTSYEQYF. The entire variable domain, with the rest obtained from reference TRBV5-1 and TRBJ2-7, is as follows: KAGVTQTPRYLIKTRGQQVTLSCSPISGHRSVSWYQQTPGQGLQFLFEYFSETQRNKGNFPGRFSGRQFSNSRSEMNVSTLELGDSALYLCASSLDLSTSYEQYFGPGTRLTVT.

This chain links TRBV7-4 with TRBJ1-5; D not resolved. CDR1 is SGHVT and CDR2 is SQSDAQ in the germline V gene. Trimming left V 8 bases short and J 6 bases short, with 5 bases between. The CDR3 length is 10 residues. This chain's CDR3 is CASVGQPQHF. The CDR3 nucleotides read TGTGCCAGCGTAGGTCAGCCCCAGCATTTT. Supplemented by reference TRBV7-4 and TRBJ1-5, the full variable domain reads GAGVSQSPRYKVAKRGRDVALRCDSISGHVTLYWYRQTLGQGSEVLTYSQSDAQRDKSGRPSGRFSAERPERSVSTLKIQRTEQGDSAVYLCASVGQPQHFGDGTRLSIL.

The V call is TRBV12-5, the J call TRBJ2-6; no definite D call. Germline V gene lookup returns CDR1 LGHNT and CDR2 FRNRAP. Trimming removed 0 bases at V and 0 bases at J, with 9 bases between. The CDR3 is 17 residues long. CDR3 sequence: CASGLVLLASGANVLTF. CDR3 DNA sequence: TGTGCTAGTGGTTTGGTACTCTTGGCCTCTGGGGCCAACGTCCTGACTTTC.

This clonotype was seen a handful of times. The rearrangement joins TRBV12-3 or TRBV12-4 to TRBJ2-2; D may be TRBD2 (6 bases). Trimming removed 7 bases from V and 1 base from J, with 16 bases in between. The CDR3 spans 16 residues. Here the CDR3 reads CASTSPSEMNTGELFF. The CDR3 bases are TGTGCCAGCACCTCCCCTAGCGAGATGAACACCGGGGAGCTGTTTTTT.

V and J are TRBV5-1 and TRBJ1-2; no definite D call. V lost 4 bases, J lost 2 bases, and 9 bases lay in between. Germline V gene data show CDR1 as SGHRS and CDR2 as YFSETQ. The CDR3 loop spans 13 amino acids. The chain's CDR3 is CASSTQENYGYTF. The DNA for the CDR3 is TGCGCCAGCAGCACTCAGGAGAACTATGGCTACACCTTC.

V gene TRBV5-1 combines with J gene TRBJ2-1; 8 bases are shared with TRBD2. Germline CDR1 reads SGHRS; CDR2 reads YFSETQ. There are 16 residues in the CDR3. The ends lost 0 bases at V and 0 bases at J; junction bases unmatched: 2. This CDR3 reads CASSLGSGGSYNEQFF. In nucleotides, the CDR3 is TGCGCCAGCAGCTTGGGGAGCGGGGGCTCCTACAATGAGCAGTTCTTC.

The gene calls are TRBV18 and TRBJ2-7; TRBD1 agrees at 8 bases. With 5 bases clipped from V and 3 bases from J, the junction kept 9 bases outside the gene matches. Germline V gene data show CDR1 as KGHSH and CDR2 as LQKENI. This CDR3 contains 15 residues. The CDR3 sequence: CASSAGQGTNYEQYF. The CDR3 coding sequence is TGTGCCAGCTCAGCTGGACAGGGAACAAACTACGAGCAGTACTTC.

This rearrangement joins TRBV11-2 to TRBJ2-5; D is uncertain. V was trimmed by 1 base and J by 7 bases, leaving 13 bases between them. The germline V gene has CDR1 SGHAT and CDR2 FQNNGV. The CDR3 extends over 14 amino acids. This CDR3 reads CASSLGLGMGTQYF. The CDR3 coding sequence is TGTGCCAGCAGCTTAGGTCTGGGTATGGGGACCCAGTACTTC.

The chain employs TRBV7-9 and TRBJ1-5; a possible D gene is TRBD1 (6 bases). The germline V gene encodes CDR1 SEHNR and CDR2 FQNEAQ (reference sequence). The CDR3 extends over 14 amino acids. Trimming pared 2 bases from V and 5 bases from J, leaving 10 bases between. The CDR3 DNA is TGTGCCAGCAGCTTAAGGGACAACGATCAGCCCCAGCATTTT. Translated, it gives CASSLRDNDQPQHF.

This chain connects TRBV23-1 to TRBJ2-5, with D hard to call. TRBV23-1 is annotated as an ORF whose role is uncertain. The V gene lost 11 bases and the J gene lost 5 bases, with 6 bases spanning the gap. The CDR3 is 9 residues long. CDR3: CAPAETQYF. In DNA form, the CDR3 reads TGCGCCCCGGCCGAGACCCAGTACTTC.

This clonotype was observed a few times. The chain uses TRBV2 and TRBJ2-3; the D is unclear. This CDR3 region has 14 residues. V was shortened by 6 bases and J by 2 bases, with 12 bases between the two germline ends. Looked up from germline, CDR1 is SNHLY and CDR2 is FYNNEI. CDR3 DNA sequence: TGTGCCAGCAGCCGCTGGTCCACCACAGATACGCAGTATTTT. Its protein product is CASSRWSTTDTQYF.

This clonotype was detected a few times. This chain joins TRBV6-5 and TRBJ2-4; a possible D gene is TRBD2 (5 bases). CDR1 MNHEY and CDR2 SVGAGI come from the germline V gene. The CDR3 has 11 amino acids. V was cut by 6 bases and J by 15 bases, with 15 bases left in between. The CDR3 DNA sequence: TGTGCCAGCAGAAAGGACGGGAAGGGGTACTTC. Amino acids: CASRKDGKGYF.

This clonotype came up many times. The rearrangement joins TRBV10-3 to TRBJ1-4; D not resolved. CDR3 length equals 15 residues. Per germline, CDR1 ENHRY and CDR2 SYGVKD. Trimming removed 0 bases from V and 1 base from J, with 6 bases in between. CDR3 nucleotides: TGTGCCATCAGTGAGTCGCAAATAACTAATGAAAAACTGTTTTTT. Protein sequence: CAISESQITNEKLFF.

This clonotype turned up a few times. The chain recombines TRBV3-1 with TRBJ2-1, with D perhaps matching TRBD1 (6 bases). CDR1 and CDR2 from the germline V gene are LGHDT and YNNKEL (reference sequence). The CDR3 spans 15 residues. The ends were cut back, 4 bases at V and 2 bases at J, with 12 bases in the middle. CDR3 region: CASSPMTGTYNEQFF. CDR3 in DNA: TGTGCCAGCAGCCCAATGACAGGTACCTACAATGAGCAGTTCTTC.

This clonotype was picked up a small number of times. The CDR3 bases are TGCAGTGCTAGAGATGCTGGGGGCGGTCAGCCCCAGCATTTT. Residues: CSARDAGGGQPQHF. The chain carries TRBV20-1 and TRBJ1-5; weak D call: TRBD1 (6 bases). Deletions cut 0 bases from V and 6 bases from J, with 12 bases between. This CDR3 spans 14 amino acids. Germline V gene sequence: CDR1 DFQATT, CDR2 SNEGSKA (reference sequence).

This chain links TRBV25-1 with TRBJ2-1, with 15 nucleotides matching TRBD2. The germline gives CDR1 MGHDK, CDR2 SYGVNS. This CDR3 is built from 15 residues. V lost 6 bases and J lost 4; bases outside the gene matches: 1. CDR3 region: CASRGTSGRYNEQFF. In DNA form, the CDR3 reads TGTGCCAGCAGGGGGACTAGCGGGAGGTACAATGAGCAGTTCTTC.

This clonotype has only a few counts. V and J are TRBV9 and TRBJ2-2, with TRBD1 identical over 8 bases. CDR3 length equals 16 residues. With V trimmed by 2 bases and J by 3 bases, 6 bases remained unmatched. Germline-derived CDR1 and CDR2 are SGDLS and YYNGEE. The CDR3 protein is CASSVDGGQDTGELFF. CDR3 in DNA: TGTGCCAGCAGCGTTGACGGGGGACAGGACACCGGGGAGCTGTTTTTT.

This clonotype occurred a few times. V usage is TRBV12-3 or TRBV12-4 and J usage is TRBJ1-5; D call uncertain. Trimming shortened V by 6 bases and J by 2 bases, and 11 bases separated the two germline ends. There are 14 residues in the CDR3. The CDR3 nucleotides read TGTGCCAGCAGCCCGGCGGGTGGCAATCAGCCCCAGCATTTT. It specifies CASSPAGGNQPQHF.

This clonotype showed up many times. This chain connects TRBV7-6 to TRBJ2-2; D is undetermined. With 5 bases removed from V and 5 bases from J, the gap between germline ends came to 9 bases. CDR1 and CDR2 (germline): SGHVS, FNYEAQ. The CDR3 contains 13 residues. The CDR3 nucleotides read TGTGCCAGCAGCCCTCAGGTTACCGGGGAGCTGTTTTTT. Its protein is CASSPQVTGELFF.

The chain recombines TRBV20-1 with TRBJ1-2; 8 bases line up with TRBD1. V was pared by 3 bases and J by 4 bases, with 7 bases of the junction left unmatched. The CDR3 totals 14 residues. The V gene's germline CDR1 is DFQATT and CDR2 SNEGSKA (reference sequence). The CDR3 DNA follows: TGCAGTGCTAGTGCCGGGACAGGTAGCTATGGCTACACCTTC. Amino acid sequence: CSASAGTGSYGYTF.

J is TRBJ2-2 and V is TRBV6-4; TRBD2 agrees at 7 bases. Germline-derived CDR1 and CDR2 are MRHNA and SNTAGT. The ends lost 7 bases at V and 1 base at J; junction bases unmatched: 21. This CDR3 has 20 amino acids. Here the CDR3 DNA reads TGTGCCAGCAATCTCATTCCCCGGGCTAGCGGAGCCAAGAACACCGGGGAGCTGTTTTTT. Translation gives CASNLIPRASGAKNTGELFF.

CDR3 in amino acids: CASSPRGVGPISGNTIYF. The CDR3 DNA is TGTGCCAGCTCACCACGGGGCGTAGGGCCCATCTCTGGAAACACCATATATTTT. The genes are TRBV18 and TRBJ1-3; D might be TRBD1 (5 bases). Germline CDR1 reads KGHSH; CDR2 reads LQKENI. V dropped 1 base and J dropped 0 bases, with 16 bases sitting between them. CDR3 length: 18 amino acids.

The sample holds a few counts of this clonotype. The V gene is TRBV29-1, the J gene TRBJ1-2; TRBD1 might be the D (6 bases). The CDR3 has 15 amino acids. The V and J ends lost 6 bases and 2 bases respectively, with 19 bases between them. The germline V gene encodes CDR1 SQVTM and CDR2 ANQGSEA. For the CDR3, the DNA is TGCAGCGTCGAAAGCTGGGGGGGCGGAAACTATGGCTACACCTTC. It yields the protein CSVESWGGGNYGYTF. The full variable domain, completed using reference TRBV29-1 and TRBJ1-2, is SAVISQKPSRDICQRGTSLTIQCQVDSQVTMMFWYRQQPGQSLTLIATANQGSEATYESGFVIDKFPISRPNLTFSTLTVSNMSPEDSSIYLCSVESWGGGNYGYTFGSGTRLTVV.

Only a few counts were recorded for this clonotype. This chain connects TRBV6-5 to TRBJ1-1; D is perhaps TRBD1 (6 bases). The germline CDR1 and CDR2 sequences are MNHEY and SVGAGI. The CDR3 has 12 residues. Trimming pared 6 bases from V and 8 bases from J, leaving 13 bases between. CDR3 region: CASRNPQGEAFF. CDR3 nucleotides: TGTGCCAGCAGAAATCCTCAGGGGGAAGCTTTCTTT.